The entry below describes one TCR beta chain. The record originates from a study of blood T cell repertoires in COVID-19. In the source study's methods: Using reference gene primer amplification, nucleated cell counts were estimated. Only in-frame clones appear in the TCRdb table, and some are missing; sequencing was by immunoSEQ multiplex PCR. V, J and clone size reflect that table, while D and trimming were determined from the DNA. Here the sample spans over 350,000 clones, approximately 87% being singletons. Before being deemed recovered, Cohort 3 donors had two negative PCRs, clearance, or symptom resolution. The CDR3 covers 14 residues. The germline V gene has CDR1 SGHTA and CDR2 FQGNSA. Trimming left V 3 bases short and J 4 bases short, with 12 bases between.

The sequence derives from a woman aged 50 to 65 who had recovered from COVID-19. The V gene is TRBV7-2, the J gene TRBJ2-5, with a possible D match to TRBD1 (6 bases). Sequenced: PBMCs or T cells enriched from blood (not recorded which). This CDR3 reads CASSLGARGETQYF. CDR3 DNA sequence: TGTGCCAGCAGCTTGGGGGCCAGGGGAGAGACCCAGTACTTC. Drawing the rest from reference TRBV7-2 and TRBJ2-5, the complete variable domain is GAGVSQSPSNKVTEKGKDVELRCDPISGHTALYWYRQSLGQGLEFLIYFQGNSAPDKSGLPSDRFSAERTGGSVSTLTIQRTQQEDSAVYLCASSLGARGETQYFGPGTRLLVL.